Each of the 4 T cell receptor beta chains below was sequenced from the same sample in a study of shared clonotypes between healthy human individuals. The naive CD8 subset, CD45RO-negative cells positively selected for CCR7, excluded terminally differentiated effector memory CD45RA+ cells. Here immunoSEQ multiplex PCR was the method, and the copy in TCRdb shows in-frame clones only, minus some. The sample has approximately 810,000 clones, nearly 95% seen once; the top ten hold less than 25%. Input material: naive CD8+ T cells sorted from blood. These receptors came from a man aged 25 to 40 in good health.

The chain carries TRBV7-3 and TRBJ2-5; the match to TRBD2 covers 13 bases. The CDR3 is 16 amino acids. Trimming removed 4 bases from V and 5 bases from J; junction bases left unmatched: 7. Germline-derived CDR1 and CDR2 are SGHTA and FQGTGA. The CDR3 reads CASSSGLAGEGETQYF. The CDR3, as DNA: TGTGCCAGCAGCTCAGGACTAGCGGGAGAGGGGGAGACCCAGTACTTC.

V gene TRBV2 combines with J gene TRBJ2-5; 10 bases line up with TRBD2. The DNA end is more similar to TRBJ2-7, so the J call may be wrong. The CDR3 contains 14 residues. Looked up from germline, CDR1 is SNHLY and CDR2 is FYNNEI. The CDR3 spells CASSGTSGSYEQYF. In DNA form, the CDR3 reads TGTGCCAGCAGTGGGACTAGCGGATCCTACGAGCAGTACTTC.

CDR3 protein: CASSLTVPYRRRFGDTQYF. In nucleotides, the CDR3 is TGTGCCAGCAGTTTAACGGTTCCGTATCGCAGGAGATTCGGGGATACGCAGTATTTT. This chain joins TRBV27 and TRBJ2-3, with D unclear. CDR3 size: 19 residues. Germline V gene sequence: CDR1 MNHEY, CDR2 SMNVEV (reference sequence). V was pared by 2 bases and J by 6 bases, with 27 bases between.

CDR3 nucleotides: TGTGCCAGCACCACAAACCCTGAGGCCTCCTACAATGAGCAGTTCTTC. As protein: CASTTNPEASYNEQFF. The chain joins TRBV9 to TRBJ2-1; D is undetermined. Per the germline V gene, CDR1 is SGDLS and CDR2 is YYNGEE. The CDR3 has 16 amino acids. With 6 bases removed from V and 0 bases from J, the gap between germline ends came to 16 bases.